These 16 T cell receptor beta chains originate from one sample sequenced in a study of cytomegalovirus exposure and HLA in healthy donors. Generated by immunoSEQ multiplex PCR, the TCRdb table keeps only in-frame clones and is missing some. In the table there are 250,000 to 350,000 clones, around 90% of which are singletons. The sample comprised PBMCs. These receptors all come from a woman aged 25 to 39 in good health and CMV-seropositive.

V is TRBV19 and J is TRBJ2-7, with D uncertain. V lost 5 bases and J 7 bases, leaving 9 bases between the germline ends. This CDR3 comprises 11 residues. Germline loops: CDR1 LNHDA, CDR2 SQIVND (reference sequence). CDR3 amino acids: CASSGLGEQYF. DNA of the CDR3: TGTGCCAGTAGTGGGCTTGGTGAGCAGTACTTC.

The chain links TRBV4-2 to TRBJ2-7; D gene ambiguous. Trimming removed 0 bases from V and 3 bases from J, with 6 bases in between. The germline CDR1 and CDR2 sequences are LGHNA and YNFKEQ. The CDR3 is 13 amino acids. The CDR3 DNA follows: TGTGCCAGCAGCCAAGACGGAAACTACGAGCAGTACTTC. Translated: CASSQDGNYEQYF.

The CDR3 nucleotides are TGCGCCAGCAGCCAAGATGTGTGGGGAGGTGCTGAAGCTTTCTTT. Its protein is CASSQDVWGGAEAFF. V and J are TRBV4-3 and TRBJ1-1; D gene ambiguous. CDR1 is LGHNA, CDR2 YSLEER, per germline. The CDR3 loop spans 15 amino acids. V was clipped by 0 bases and J by 6 bases, with 14 bases between them.

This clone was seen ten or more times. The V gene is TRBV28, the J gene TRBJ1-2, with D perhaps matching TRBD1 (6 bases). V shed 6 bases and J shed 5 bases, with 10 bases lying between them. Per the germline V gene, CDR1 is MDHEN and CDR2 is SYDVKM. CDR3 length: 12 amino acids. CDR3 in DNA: TGTGCCAGCAGGGGGGCCCTTTATGGCTACACCTTC. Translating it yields CASRGALYGYTF.

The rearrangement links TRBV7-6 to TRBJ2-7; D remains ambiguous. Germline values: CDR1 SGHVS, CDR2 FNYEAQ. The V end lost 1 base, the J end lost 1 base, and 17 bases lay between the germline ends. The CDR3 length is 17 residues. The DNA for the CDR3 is TGTGCCAGCAGCTTAGTGGTAGCCCAGAAGTCTTCCTACGAGCAGTACTTC. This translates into CASSLVVAQKSSYEQYF.

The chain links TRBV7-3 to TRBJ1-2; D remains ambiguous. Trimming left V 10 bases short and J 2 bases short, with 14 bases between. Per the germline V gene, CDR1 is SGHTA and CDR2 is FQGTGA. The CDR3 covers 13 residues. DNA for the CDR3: TGTGCCAACTTAGGTCCACAGAACTATGGCTACACCTTC. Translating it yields CANLGPQNYGYTF. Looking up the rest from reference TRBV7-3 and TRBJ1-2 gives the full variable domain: GAGVSQTPSNKVTEKGKYVELRCDPISGHTALYWYRQSLGQGPEFLIYFQGTGAADDSGLPNDRFFAVRPEGSVSTLKIQRTERGDSAVYLCANLGPQNYGYTFGSGTRLTVV.

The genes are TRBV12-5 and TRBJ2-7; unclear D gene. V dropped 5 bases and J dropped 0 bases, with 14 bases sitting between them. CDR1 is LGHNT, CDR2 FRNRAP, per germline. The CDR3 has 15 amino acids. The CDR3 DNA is TGTGCTAGTGGTACCTTAAGGCCCAACTCCTACGAGCAGTACTTC. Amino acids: CASGTLRPNSYEQYF.

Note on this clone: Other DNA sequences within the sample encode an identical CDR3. The CDR3 spells CASRGYQETQYF. The CDR3 DNA is TGTGCCAGCCGGGGCTATCAAGAGACCCAGTACTTC. The rearrangement uses TRBV7-9 and TRBJ2-5; TRBD1 or TRBD2 may be the D gene (5 bases each). The germline gives CDR1 SEHNR, CDR2 FQNEAQ (reference sequence). The V and J ends lost 8 bases and 2 bases respectively, with 9 bases between them. The CDR3 totals 12 residues.

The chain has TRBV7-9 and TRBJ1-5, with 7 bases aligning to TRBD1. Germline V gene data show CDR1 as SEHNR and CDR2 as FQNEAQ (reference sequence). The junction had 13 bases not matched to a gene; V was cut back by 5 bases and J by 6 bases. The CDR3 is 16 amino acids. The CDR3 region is CASSPLLTGTGQPQHF. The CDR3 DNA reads TGTGCCAGCAGCCCCCTCCTGACAGGGACCGGTCAGCCCCAGCATTTT.

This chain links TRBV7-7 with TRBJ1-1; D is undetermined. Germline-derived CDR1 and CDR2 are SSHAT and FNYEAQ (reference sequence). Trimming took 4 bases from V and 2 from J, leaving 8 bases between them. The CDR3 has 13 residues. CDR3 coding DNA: TGTGCCAGCAGCTCGCAGGTTAACACTGAAGCTTTCTTT. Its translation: CASSSQVNTEAFF.

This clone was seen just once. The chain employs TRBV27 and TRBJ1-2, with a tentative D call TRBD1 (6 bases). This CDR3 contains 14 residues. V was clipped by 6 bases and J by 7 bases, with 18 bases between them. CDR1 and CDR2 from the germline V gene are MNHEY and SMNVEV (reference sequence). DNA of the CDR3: TGTGCCAGCAGACTCCCCGGTTTGGGGGCTGGCTACACCTTC. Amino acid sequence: CASRLPGLGAGYTF.

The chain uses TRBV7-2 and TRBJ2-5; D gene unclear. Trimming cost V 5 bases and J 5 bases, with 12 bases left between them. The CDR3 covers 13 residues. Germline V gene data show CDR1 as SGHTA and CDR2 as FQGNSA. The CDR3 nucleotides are TGTGCCAGCAGCCCGACGGGCCGGGAGACCCAGTACTTC. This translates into CASSPTGRETQYF.

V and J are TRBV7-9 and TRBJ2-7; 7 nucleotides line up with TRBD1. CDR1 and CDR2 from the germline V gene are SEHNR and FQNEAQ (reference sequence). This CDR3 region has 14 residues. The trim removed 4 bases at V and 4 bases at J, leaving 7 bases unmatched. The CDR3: CASSSTTGVYEQYF. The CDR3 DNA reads TGTGCCAGCAGCTCCACTACAGGGGTGTACGAGCAGTACTTC. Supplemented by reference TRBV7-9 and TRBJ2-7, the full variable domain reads DTGVSQNPRHKITKRGQNVTFRCDPISEHNRLYWYRQTLGQGPEFLTYFQNEAQLEKSRLLSDRFSAERPKGSFSTLEIQRTEQGDSAMYLCASSSTTGVYEQYFGPGTRLTVT.

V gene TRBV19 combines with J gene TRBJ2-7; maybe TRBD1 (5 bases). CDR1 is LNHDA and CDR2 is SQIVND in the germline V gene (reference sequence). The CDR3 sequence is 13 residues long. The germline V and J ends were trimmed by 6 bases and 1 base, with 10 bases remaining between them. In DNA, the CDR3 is TGTGCCAGTAGCCAGGGTACTTCCTACGAGCAGTACTTC. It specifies CASSQGTSYEQYF.

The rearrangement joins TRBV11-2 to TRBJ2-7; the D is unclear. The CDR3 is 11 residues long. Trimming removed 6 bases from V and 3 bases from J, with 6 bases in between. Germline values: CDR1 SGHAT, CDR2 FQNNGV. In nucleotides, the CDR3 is TGTGCCAGCAGGGACCGCTACGAGCAGTACTTC. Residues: CASRDRYEQYF.

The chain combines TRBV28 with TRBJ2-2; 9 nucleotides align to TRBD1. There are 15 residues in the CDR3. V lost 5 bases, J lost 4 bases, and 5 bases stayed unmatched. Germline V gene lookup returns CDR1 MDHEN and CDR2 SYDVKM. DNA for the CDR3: TGTGCCAGCAGTCCCGGGACAGGGTTCACCGGGGAGCTGTTTTTT. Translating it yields CASSPGTGFTGELFF.